Presented here are 27 T cell receptor beta chains from one specimen sequenced in a study of cytomegalovirus exposure and HLA in healthy donors. Both 60 Vbeta primers and 13 Jbeta primers went into the PCR. Produced via immunoSEQ multiplex PCR; TCRdb's table is partial and in-frame only. The top ten clones hold approximately 1.4% of a sample with 95,000 to 150,000 clones, over 60% of them seen once. Sequenced: PBMCs. These receptor sequences come from a man younger than 30 in good health and CMV-seronegative.

CDR3 bases: TGTGCCAGCAGCGTACAGGGGCTCGGCTACGAGCAGTACTTC. Protein product: CASSVQGLGYEQYF. The chain links TRBV5-4 to TRBJ2-7; TRBD1 matches 7 bases. The germline V gene encodes CDR1 SGHNT and CDR2 YYREEE (reference sequence). With V trimmed by 4 bases and J by 3 bases, 7 bases remained unmatched. The length of the CDR3 is 14 residues.

This clone has just one count. The sample contains more than one DNA sequence encoding this CDR3. This chain uses TRBV19 with TRBJ2-7; possibly TRBD2 for D (5 bases). Trimming pared 3 bases from V and 2 bases from J, leaving 11 bases between. CDR3 length: 14 amino acids. CDR1 is LNHDA, CDR2 SQIVND, per germline (reference sequence). CDR3 nucleotide sequence: TGTGCCAGTAGTATTCGGGGTCCGACCTACGAGCAGTACTTC. This encodes CASSIRGPTYEQYF.

The chain uses TRBV10-3 and TRBJ2-5; a possible D gene is TRBD2 (6 bases). Between the trimmed V and J ends, which lost 0 bases and 5 bases, there was a span of 10 bases. Germline V gene lookup returns CDR1 ENHRY and CDR2 SYGVKD. The CDR3 is 14 residues long. CDR3 sequence reads: CAISESGGRETQYF. The CDR3 coding sequence is TGTGCCATCAGTGAGTCCGGGGGAAGGGAGACCCAGTACTTC.

This clone has a single count. The chain uses TRBV5-1 and TRBJ2-1, with TRBD2 matching 8 bases. The ends lost 0 bases at V and 7 bases at J; junction bases unmatched: 12. The germline gives CDR1 SGHRS, CDR2 YFSETQ. The CDR3 is 17 amino acids. The CDR3 nucleotides read TGCGCCAGCAGCTTGGAGCGTAGCGGGATTGGTTCGAATGAGCAGTTCTTC. It specifies CASSLERSGIGSNEQFF.

This clone appeared a few times. The chain recombines TRBV9 with TRBJ1-3, with 7 bases lining up with TRBD1. The CDR3 is made up of 15 amino acids. In germline, CDR1 is SGDLS, CDR2 YYNGEE. With V trimmed by 4 bases and J by 2 bases, 6 bases remained unmatched. This CDR3 reads CASSKGARTGNTIYF. The CDR3 nucleotides are TGTGCCAGCAGCAAGGGGGCCAGAACTGGAAACACCATATATTTT.

V usage is TRBV29-1 and J usage is TRBJ2-5; 8 nucleotides match TRBD1. V lost 4 bases and J lost 5; bases outside the gene matches: 18. Germline V gene data show CDR1 as SQVTM and CDR2 as ANQGSEA. This CDR3 spans 17 amino acids. For the CDR3, the DNA is TGCAGCGTTGGGTTGGCAGGGGGCCGGAGAAACGCTGAGACCCAGTACTTC. Protein: CSVGLAGGRRNAETQYF.

The chain is built from TRBV30 and TRBJ2-7, with D perhaps matching TRBD1 (6 bases). The CDR3 spans 12 residues. With 5 bases removed from V and 5 bases from J, the gap between germline ends came to 13 bases. CDR1 and CDR2 (germline): GTSNPN, SVGIG (reference sequence). The CDR3 region is CAWAQGTHEQYF. CDR3 DNA sequence: TGTGCCTGGGCACAGGGTACCCACGAGCAGTACTTC.

The chain links TRBV5-8 to TRBJ2-1, with 12 bases lining up with TRBD2. V was clipped by 4 bases and J by 2 bases; unmatched bases: 7. This CDR3 contains 17 residues. The germline gives CDR1 SGHTS, CDR2 YDEGEE. The CDR3 sequence is CASSGGLAGFTYNEQFF. The DNA of the CDR3 is TGTGCCAGCAGCGGAGGACTAGCGGGGTTCACCTACAATGAGCAGTTCTTC.

The gene calls are TRBV5-6 and TRBJ2-5; TRBD1 matches at 7 bases. The CDR3 consists of 15 residues. Germline V gene lookup returns CDR1 SGHDT and CDR2 YYEEEE. V lost 4 bases to trimming and J lost 5 bases; unmatched junction nucleotides: 11. CDR3 nucleotides: TGTGCCAGCAGCCCCCTCCCGACAGGGTTGGAGACCCAGTACTTC. This sequence encodes CASSPLPTGLETQYF.

CDR3 bases: TGCGCCAGCAGTCATAGACTAAATAGCAATCAGCCCCAGCATTTT. Translating gives CASSHRLNSNQPQHF. The chain uses TRBV23-1 and TRBJ1-5; no reliable D call. TRBV23-1 is designated an ORF whose function remains uncertain. The CDR3 covers 15 residues. Deletions cut 3 bases from V and 0 bases from J, with 9 bases between.

The chain is built from TRBV19 and TRBJ1-2; TRBD1 might be the D (6 bases). There are 12 residues in the CDR3. Per the germline V gene, CDR1 is LNHDA and CDR2 is SQIVND (reference sequence). Trimming took off 5 bases at V and 14 bases at J, with 18 bases between the two ends. The CDR3 nucleotides read TGTGCCAGTAGTCTACGACAGGCCCCTGAGACCTTC. Protein sequence: CASSLRQAPETF.

The DNA for the CDR3 is TGTGCCAGCACCCAACCGGATCGGGGTAGCAATCAGCCCCAGCATTTT. This translates into CASTQPDRGSNQPQHF. The chain employs TRBV28 and TRBJ1-5; D not certain. Germline lookup yields CDR1 MDHEN and CDR2 SYDVKM. There are 16 residues in the CDR3. V shed 7 bases and J shed 0 bases, with 16 bases lying between them.

The chain joins TRBV6-5 to TRBJ1-2; 9 bases are shared with TRBD1. The CDR3 runs to 14 residues. V dropped 6 bases and J dropped 0; count of bases not matched to a gene: 2. In germline, CDR1 is MNHEY, CDR2 SVGAGI. CDR3 in amino acids: CASSDRGANYGYTF. CDR3 DNA sequence: TGTGCCAGCAGCGACAGGGGGGCTAACTATGGCTACACCTTC.

This chain connects TRBV4-1 to TRBJ2-7; possible D gene TRBD2, 6 bases. The CDR3 runs 14 residues. CDR1 is MGHRA and CDR2 is YSYEKL in the germline V gene. The germline V and J ends were trimmed by 4 bases and 6 bases, with 16 bases remaining between them. The CDR3 reads CASSLEGGWGEQYF. The DNA for the CDR3 is TGCGCCAGCAGCCTGGAAGGAGGGTGGGGCGAGCAGTACTTC.

This sequence joins TRBV6-1 and TRBJ1-2, with no clear D. The CDR3 has 14 residues. Looked up from germline, CDR1 is MNHNS and CDR2 is SASEGT. V lost 3 bases, J lost 4 bases, and 12 bases lay in between. DNA of the CDR3: TGTGCCAGCAGTGACCCATGGACTGGCTATGGCTACACCTTC. Its protein product is CASSDPWTGYGYTF.

V and J are TRBV6-1 and TRBJ1-5; 7 positions match TRBD1. Trimming at V came to 5 bases and at J to 12 bases, leaving 16 bases not matched to a gene. The germline V gene has CDR1 MNHNS and CDR2 SASEGT. This CDR3 is 15 amino acids long. The CDR3 spells CASSHLRTGEVLQHF. The CDR3 bases are TGTGCCAGCAGTCACCTAAGGACAGGTGAGGTCCTCCAGCATTTT.

This clone has a handful of counts. J is TRBJ1-5 and V is TRBV7-2, with 9 bases fitting TRBD1. Trimming cost V 5 bases and J 5 bases; bases outside gene matches: 4. There are 14 residues in the CDR3. Germline V lookup: CDR1 SGHTA, CDR2 FQGNSA. The CDR3 DNA reads TGTGCCAGCAGCCCTACAGGGGGCGATCAGCCCCAGCATTTT. It yields the protein CASSPTGGDQPQHF.

The chain uses TRBV10-2 and TRBJ1-6; D is perhaps TRBD1 (6 bases). Germline CDR1 and CDR2: WSHSY and SAAADI. The CDR3 totals 18 residues. Trimming cost V 0 bases and J 0 bases, with 12 bases left between them. DNA for the CDR3: TGCGCCAGCAGTGAGTCGTCGGGACAAAGCTCCTATAATTCACCCCTCCACTTT. It encodes CASSESSGQSSYNSPLHF.

A remark on this clone: One end of the junction fails to match germline, which may point to a read error. The chain links TRBV5-1 to TRBJ2-7; D not certain. The CDR3 runs 12 residues. CDR1 is SGHRS and CDR2 is YFSETQ in the germline V gene. This CDR3 reads CASRETGYGQYF. The CDR3 region has the DNA TGCGCCAGCAGGGAGACGGGTTACGGGCAGTACTTC. Filled out from reference TRBV5-1 and TRBJ2-7, the complete variable domain reads KAGVTQTPRYLIKTRGQQVTLSCSPISGHRSVSWYQQTPGQGLQFLFEYFSETQRNKGNFPGRFSGRQFSNSRSEMNVSTLELGDSALYLCASRETGYGQYFGPGTRLTVT.

This chain joins TRBV7-2 and TRBJ1-1; unclear D gene. CDR1 and CDR2 from the germline V gene are SGHTA and FQGNSA. V was clipped by 4 bases and J by 1 base, with 10 bases between them. The CDR3 is 14 residues long. This chain's CDR3 is CASSSLLQNTEAFF. The CDR3 DNA follows: TGTGCCAGCAGCTCCCTACTGCAGAACACTGAAGCTTTCTTT. Based on the CDR3 plus reference TRBV7-2 and TRBJ1-1, the full variable domain is GAGVSQSPSNKVTEKGKDVELRCDPISGHTALYWYRQSLGQGLEFLIYFQGNSAPDKSGLPSDRFSAERTGGSVSTLTIQRTQQEDSAVYLCASSSLLQNTEAFFGQGTRLTVV.

The gene calls are TRBV27 and TRBJ2-7; weak D call: TRBD1 (5 bases). The V end was cut by 5 bases, the J end by 5 bases, with 13 bases between. Germline CDR1 is MNHEY and CDR2 is SMNVEV (reference sequence). The CDR3 contains 13 residues. CDR3 nucleotides: TGTGCCAGCAGTCCTTCCAGGGTTGACGAGCAGTACTTC. It is translated as CASSPSRVDEQYF.

The chain has TRBV5-1 and TRBJ1-1; TRBD1 matches 11 bases. Germline V gives CDR1 SGHRS, CDR2 YFSETQ. This CDR3 has 16 residues. Trimming took 0 bases from V and 5 from J; bases not matched to a gene: 6. Here the CDR3 reads CASSLVGQGADTEAFF. Written as DNA, the CDR3 is TGCGCCAGCAGCTTGGTCGGACAGGGGGCGGATACTGAAGCTTTCTTT.

J is TRBJ1-1 and V is TRBV30, with a tentative D call TRBD1 (6 bases). Germline CDR1 is GTSNPN and CDR2 is SVGIG (reference sequence). The V end was cut by 5 bases, the J end by 7 bases, with 20 bases between. The CDR3 totals 14 residues. The CDR3 sequence: CAWGGSRGWGEAFF. For the CDR3, the DNA is TGTGCCTGGGGGGGCTCGAGGGGCTGGGGTGAAGCTTTCTTT.

The chain couples TRBV27 to TRBJ2-2; the D gene is possibly TRBD2 (5 bases). This CDR3 is 12 amino acids long. Germline values: CDR1 MNHEY, CDR2 SMNVEV (reference sequence). Between the trimmed V and J ends, which lost 0 bases and 14 bases, there was a span of 10 bases. The CDR3 nucleotides are TGTGCCAGCAGTTTATCCGTAGGGAGACTGTTTTTT. Protein sequence: CASSLSVGRLFF.

This chain connects TRBV7-9 to TRBJ2-1, with 7 positions matching TRBD1. This CDR3 region has 16 residues. V lost 5 bases and J lost 3; bases outside the gene matches: 10. Germline V gives CDR1 SEHNR, CDR2 FQNEAQ (reference sequence). The CDR3 region has the DNA TGTGCCAGCAGCGGCCGACAGGGCTCGAGCTACAATGAGCAGTTCTTC. This codes for CASSGRQGSSYNEQFF. Full variable domain (missing parts from reference TRBV7-9 and TRBJ2-1): DTGVSQNPRHKITKRGQNVTFRCDPISEHNRLYWYRQTLGQGPEFLTYFQNEAQLEKSRLLSDRFSAERPKGSFSTLEIQRTEQGDSAMYLCASSGRQGSSYNEQFFGPGTRLTVL.

This chain connects TRBV5-5 to TRBJ1-4; no clear D gene. Trimming shortened V by 4 bases and J by 0 bases, and 7 bases separated the two germline ends. The CDR3 is 14 amino acids. Germline-derived CDR1 and CDR2 are SGHKS and YYEKEE (reference sequence). The CDR3 region is CASSLIATNEKLFF. DNA of the CDR3: TGTGCCAGCAGCCTTATTGCAACTAATGAAAAACTGTTTTTT.

This clone was seen once. This CDR3 is CASRLGDRGDEKLFF. The CDR3 region has the DNA TGTGCCAGCAGATTAGGCGACAGGGGGGATGAAAAACTGTTTTTT. The chain carries TRBV28 and TRBJ1-4, with 9 bases aligning to TRBD1. Germline V lookup: CDR1 MDHEN, CDR2 SYDVKM. V lost 6 bases and J lost 6; bases outside the gene matches: 8. CDR3 length equals 15 residues.